Listed below are T cell receptor beta chains from one sample, sequenced in a study of blood T cell repertoires in COVID-19. Sequenced by immunoSEQ multiplex PCR; TCRdb stores in-frame clones only, minus some. The sample contains almost 70,000 clones, 89% of which appear only once. Sequenced input: peripheral blood. Receptors originate from a woman aged 45-65 years with active COVID-19. The CDR3 runs from the conserved cysteine through the conserved F or W. Each record gives: V gene, clone size, D gene, J gene, CDR3 protein, CDR3 DNA. D genes are given only for firm matches. Clone sizes are given selectively: once, few, many, or a class where the clone is expanded.

TRBV19,once,TRBD1,TRBJ1-5,CASSTNSGGNNQPQHF,TGTGCCAGTAGTACCAACTCAGGGGGAAACAATCAGCCCCAGCATTTT
TRBV4-1,.,.,TRBJ2-5,CASSQDLNRVGETQYF,TGCGCCAGCAGCCAAGATCTTAACAGGGTTGGAGAGACCCAGTACTTC
TRBV7-6,.,TRBD2,TRBJ2-3,CASSPASGRADTQYF,TGTGCCAGCAGCCCCGCCAGCGGGAGGGCGGATACGCAGTATTTT
TRBV2,.,.,TRBJ1-2,CASSANNRVNYGYTF,TGTGCCAGCAGCGCGAACAACAGGGTTAACTATGGCTACACCTTC
TRBV24-1,.,TRBD1,TRBJ1-5,CATSGTGTGNQPQHF,TGTGCCACCAGTGGCACCGGGACAGGAAATCAGCCCCAGCATTTT
TRBV7-9,.,.,TRBJ1-1,CASSPGGVGNSEAFF,TGTGCCAGCAGCCCCGGGGGGGTCGGGAACTCTGAAGCTTTCTTT
TRBV10-3,.,.,TRBJ2-2,CARQDANTGELFF,TGTGCCAGGCAGGATGCGAACACCGGGGAGCTGTTTTTT
TRBV5-1,.,.,TRBJ2-5,CASSLGLAAPETQYF,TGCGCCAGCAGCTTAGGTCTAGCAGCCCCGGAGACCCAGTACTTC
TRBV9,once,TRBD2,TRBJ2-7,CASSGGLAGGSSYEQYF,TGTGCCAGCAGCGGGGGACTAGCGGGAGGTAGCTCCTACGAGCAGTACTTC
TRBV28,.,.,TRBJ1-5,CASSPGMGQPQHF,TGTGCCAGCAGCCCAGGGATGGGTCAGCCCCAGCATTTT
TRBV2,few,.,TRBJ1-2,CASSEERNSWYGYTF,TGTGCCAGCAGTGAAGAAAGGAACAGTTGGTATGGCTACACCTTC
TRBV7-8,.,TRBD2,TRBJ2-7,CASSSPPGQREGYRYEQYF,TGTGCCAGCAGCTCCCCGCCAGGGCAACGGGAGGGGTATAGATACGAGCAGTACTTC
TRBV27,few,TRBD1,TRBJ2-5,CASTQPGTEKETQYF,TGTGCCAGCACCCAACCCGGGACAGAAAAAGAGACCCAGTACTTC
TRBV7-3,.,TRBD1,TRBJ2-3,CASSLMRQGSGTDTQYF,TGTGCCAGCAGCTTAATGAGACAGGGAAGCGGCACAGATACGCAGTATTTT
TRBV4-2,.,.,TRBJ2-7,CASSQELRNYEQYF,TGTGCCAGCAGCCAAGAGTTGCGGAACTACGAGCAGTACTTC
TRBV3-1/TRBV3-2,.,.,TRBJ1-5,CASSGAPGWPQHF,TGTGCCAGCAGTGGTGCCCCAGGATGGCCCCAGCATTTT
TRBV9,.,TRBD2,TRBJ2-2,CASSVDSGRATGELFF,TGTGCCAGCAGCGTAGATAGCGGGAGGGCCACCGGGGAGCTGTTTTTT
TRBV5-6,.,.,TRBJ1-1,CASSLGQKNTEAFF,TGTGCCAGCAGCTTGGGACAGAAGAACACTGAAGCTTTCTTT
TRBV6-6,few,.,TRBJ1-6,CASTYGQEYNSPLHF,TGTGCCAGCACCTACGGCCAGGAATATAATTCACCCCTCCACTTT
TRBV5-1,.,.,TRBJ2-7,CASSLDRVDYEQYF,TGCGCCAGCAGCTTGGACAGGGTTGACTACGAGCAGTACTTC
TRBV19,.,.,TRBJ1-5,CASSIRESSNQPQHF,TGTGCCAGTAGTATCAGGGAAAGTTCCAATCAGCCCCAGCATTTT
TRBV30,.,.,TRBJ2-1,CARSSYNEQFF,TGTGCACGTAGCTCCTACAATGAGCAGTTCTTC
TRBV30,.,TRBD1,TRBJ1-1,CAWSPGQGSTEAFF,TGTGCCTGGTCACCGGGACAGGGAAGCACTGAAGCTTTCTTT
TRBV19,.,.,TRBJ1-4,CASSPVATNEKLFF,TGTGCCAGTAGCCCAGTGGCCACTAATGAAAAACTGTTTTTT
TRBV5-1,.,TRBD2,TRBJ2-1,CASSLAVSGRLAGYNEQFF,TGCGCCAGCAGCTTGGCTGTTTCGGGGAGACTAGCGGGTTACAATGAGCAGTTCTTC
TRBV7-6,once,.,TRBJ2-7,CASSFRFARSDEQYF,TGTGCCAGCAGCTTTCGGTTCGCGCGTAGCGACGAGCAGTACTTC
TRBV18,.,TRBD1,TRBJ1-2,CASSPPGRGREGYTF,TGTGCCAGCTCACCACCGGGCAGGGGGCGAGAAGGCTACACCTTC
TRBV6-1,.,.,TRBJ1-5,CASSEEIAGHQPQHF,TGTGCCAGCAGCGAAGAGATCGCAGGGCATCAGCCCCAGCATTTT
TRBV30,.,.,TRBJ1-1,CACNPGPGTEAFF,TGTGCCTGTAACCCTGGCCCGGGAACTGAAGCTTTCTTT
TRBV5-6,.,TRBD2,TRBJ2-1,CASSLGLAGNNEQFF,TGTGCCAGCAGCTTGGGACTAGCGGGTAACAATGAGCAGTTCTTC
TRBV6-4,.,.,TRBJ2-1,CASSDREGGANEQFF,TGTGCCAGCAGTGACAGAGAAGGGGGGGCGAATGAGCAGTTCTTC
TRBV9,.,.,TRBJ2-1,CASSVQGLDNEQFF,TGTGCCAGCAGCGTCCAGGGTCTCGACAATGAGCAGTTCTTC
TRBV7-3,.,.,TRBJ1-2,CASSPYYQDGMSGYTF,TGTGCCAGCAGCCCGTATTACCAGGATGGTATGTCTGGCTACACCTTC
TRBV5-1,.,TRBD2,TRBJ2-1,CASSFQPGLVNEQFF,TGCGCCAGCAGCTTCCAACCGGGACTAGTGAATGAGCAGTTCTTC
TRBV5-1,.,TRBD2,TRBJ2-1,CASSFSPSLAGNEQFF,TGCGCCAGCAGCTTTTCCCCCTCACTAGCGGGCAATGAGCAGTTCTTC
TRBV5-4,.,TRBD1,TRBJ2-1,CASRPAGTGTNEQFF,TGTGCCAGCAGGCCGGCCGGGACAGGGACGAATGAGCAGTTCTTC
TRBV28,.,.,TRBJ2-2,CASRSPSMAGELFF,TGTGCCAGCAGGTCGCCTAGCATGGCCGGGGAGCTGTTTTTT
TRBV20-1,.,TRBD1,TRBJ1-1,CSASDRGKGNTEAFF,TGCAGTGCTAGTGACAGGGGGAAGGGGAACACTGAAGCTTTCTTT
TRBV3-1/TRBV3-2,.,TRBD2,TRBJ2-1,CASSQSKRDQFF,TGTGCCAGCAGCCAATCGAAGCGGGACCAGTTCTTC
TRBV3-1/TRBV3-2,.,TRBD1,TRBJ1-2,CASSQLRGRGGYTF,TGTGCCAGCAGCCAACTCAGGGGGCGCGGTGGCTACACCTTC
TRBV6-1,.,TRBD2,TRBJ2-7,CASSDGGGSYEQYF,TGTGCCAGCAGTGATGGTGGCGGGAGTTACGAGCAGTACTTC
TRBV6-7,once,TRBD2,TRBJ2-1,CASSYEGLAGLPGDEQFF,TGTGCCAGCAGTTACGAGGGACTAGCGGGACTACCGGGGGATGAGCAGTTCTTC
TRBV2,once,.,TRBJ2-7,CASSRGRGEQYF,TGTGCCAGCAGCCGGGGCAGGGGTGAGCAGTACTTC
TRBV7-2,.,.,TRBJ2-7,CASSLRSGSYSYEQYF,TGTGCCAGCAGCTTAAGGTCAGGCTCATACTCCTACGAGCAGTACTTC
TRBV19,.,TRBD2,TRBJ2-7,CASSISSGEFYEQYF,TGTGCCAGTAGTATCAGTAGCGGGGAGTTCTACGAGCAGTACTTC